These 24 T cell receptor beta chains came from one sample sequenced in a study of OX40 agonist ivuxolimab in advanced cancers. Assay: immunoSEQ multiplex PCR; the TCRdb copy retains only in-frame clones and omits some. The sample has about 75,000 clones; about 85% are singletons. Sequenced material: CD4+ or CD8+ T cells sorted from blood, taken in a trial of the OX40 agonist ivuxolimab. These receptors were collected from an adult with an advanced solid tumor such as melanoma, head and neck, liver or kidney cancer.

The J gene is TRBJ2-7, the V gene TRBV11-2; 8 bases are shared with TRBD1. Trimming at V came to 5 bases and at J to 3 bases, leaving 9 bases not matched to a gene. The germline CDR1 and CDR2 sequences are SGHAT and FQNNGV. This CDR3 has 15 amino acids. CDR3 protein: CASSQIMDRDYEQYF. The CDR3 DNA is TGTGCCAGCAGCCAAATTATGGACAGGGACTACGAGCAGTACTTC.

The rearrangement joins TRBV28 to TRBJ2-3; 9 positions match TRBD2. Germline trimming cut 6 bases from V and 0 bases from J; bases unmatched to any gene: 1. Germline V gene lookup returns CDR1 MDHEN and CDR2 SYDVKM. The CDR3 is 14 residues long. The CDR3 nucleotides read TGTGCCAGCAGAACTAGCGGGAGCACAGATACGCAGTATTTT. Encoded protein: CASRTSGSTDTQYF.

V gene TRBV7-9 combines with J gene TRBJ1-5; no reliable D call. This CDR3 spans 13 amino acids. The germline V gene has CDR1 SEHNR and CDR2 FQNEAQ (reference sequence). V dropped 4 bases and J dropped 7 bases, with 11 bases sitting between them. The CDR3 spells CASSSWTEQPQHF. As DNA, the CDR3 is TGTGCCAGCAGCTCCTGGACCGAGCAGCCCCAGCATTTT.

The J gene is TRBJ2-7, the V gene TRBV5-4; D gene ambiguous. Germline V lookup: CDR1 SGHNT, CDR2 YYREEE (reference sequence). The CDR3 is 14 amino acids. The V gene lost 4 bases and the J gene lost 1 base, with 12 bases spanning the gap. The CDR3 nucleotides read TGTGCCAGCAGCCTAGACACGGCATCCTACGAGCAGTACTTC. Translation gives CASSLDTASYEQYF.

This rearrangement joins TRBV25-1 to TRBJ2-3; 14 bases align to TRBD2. Trimming cost V 5 bases and J 2 bases; bases outside gene matches: 9. CDR1 and CDR2 (germline): MGHDK, SYGVNS. There are 18 residues in the CDR3. The CDR3 is CASSPSGTSGRPTDTQYF. DNA for the CDR3: TGTGCCAGCAGTCCTAGCGGGACTAGCGGGAGACCCACAGATACGCAGTATTTT.

The chain recombines TRBV28 with TRBJ2-7; TRBD2 matches at 8 bases. The CDR3 spans 14 residues. Germline V gene sequence: CDR1 MDHEN, CDR2 SYDVKM. Unmatched junction bases numbered 5, after V lost 5 bases and J lost 2 bases. The CDR3 nucleotides read TGTGCCAGCAGTGCCCCGGGACTAGCCTACGAGCAGTACTTC. Residues: CASSAPGLAYEQYF.

This chain links TRBV5-1 with TRBJ1-3, with D maybe TRBD1 (6 bases). In germline, CDR1 is SGHRS, CDR2 YFSETQ. The CDR3 sequence is 15 residues long. The V and J ends lost 0 bases and 0 bases respectively, with 7 bases between them. The CDR3 DNA reads as TGCGCCAGCAGCTTGGAGACAGGCTCTGGAAACACCATATATTTT. Translated, it gives CASSLETGSGNTIYF.

The CDR3 DNA sequence: TGTGCCAGTAGTAGGACCCGGGACAGGGGTTTGAACACTGAAGCTTTCTTT. It encodes CASSRTRDRGLNTEAFF. This rearrangement joins TRBV19 to TRBJ1-1; 10 bases align to TRBD1. The CDR3 totals 17 residues. V lost 4 bases to trimming and J lost 0 bases; unmatched junction nucleotides: 8. The germline V gene has CDR1 LNHDA and CDR2 SQIVND (reference sequence).

The chain is built from TRBV14 and TRBJ2-7; D uncertain. The CDR3 is made up of 14 amino acids. Germline V lookup: CDR1 SGHDN, CDR2 FVKESK. Trimming removed 6 bases at V and 0 bases at J, with 12 bases between. This CDR3 reads CASSPRTSSYEQYF. In nucleotides, the CDR3 is TGTGCCAGCAGTCCCCGAACGAGCTCCTACGAGCAGTACTTC. Filled out from reference TRBV14 and TRBJ2-7, the complete variable domain reads EAGVTQFPSHSVIEKGQTVTLRCDPISGHDNLYWYRRVMGKEIKFLLHFVKESKQDESGMPNNRFLAERTGGTYSTLKVQPAELEDSGVYFCASSPRTSSYEQYFGPGTRLTVT.

The chain couples TRBV15 to TRBJ2-7; tentative D call: TRBD2 (5 bases). The CDR3 extends over 16 amino acids. Per germline, CDR1 LNHNV and CDR2 YYDKDF (reference sequence). Trimming cost V 3 bases and J 0 bases, with 15 bases left between them. The CDR3 sequence: CATSRGMTTSSYEQYF. Here the CDR3 DNA reads TGTGCCACCAGCAGGGGGATGACTACCTCCTCCTACGAGCAGTACTTC.

This chain uses TRBV6-5 with TRBJ2-2; the D is unclear. The CDR3 loop spans 16 amino acids. Germline V gives CDR1 MNHEY, CDR2 SVGAGI. V lost 2 bases and J 1 base, leaving 11 bases between the germline ends. DNA of the CDR3: TGTGCCAGCAGTTACGGGCAGAGTCTGAACACCGGGGAGCTGTTTTTT. Its protein product is CASSYGQSLNTGELFF.

This clone was counted many times. The rearrangement links TRBV7-6 to TRBJ2-7, with TRBD1 matching 7 bases. CDR1 is SGHVS and CDR2 is FNYEAQ in the germline V gene. The ends lost 5 bases at V and 1 base at J; junction bases unmatched: 5. This CDR3 comprises 14 residues. CDR3 in DNA: TGTGCCAGCAGCCCCCCGACAGGGTCCTACGAGCAGTACTTC. Encoded protein: CASSPPTGSYEQYF.

V usage is TRBV10-3 and J usage is TRBJ2-7, with D possibly being TRBD1 (5 bases). Trimming stripped 10 bases from V and 3 bases from J, with 16 bases between. CDR3 length: 13 residues. Germline V gene data show CDR1 as ENHRY and CDR2 as SYGVKD. CDR3 amino acids: CASCLGADYEQYF. CDR3 nucleotide sequence: TGTGCCAGCTGCCTTGGGGCGGACTACGAGCAGTACTTC.

The gene calls are TRBV2 and TRBJ1-2, with no clear D. The CDR3 sequence is 14 residues long. CDR1 and CDR2 (germline): SNHLY, FYNNEI. Trimming stripped 0 bases from V and 4 bases from J, with 9 bases between. CDR3 loop: CASSEAGQFYGYTF. The CDR3, as DNA: TGTGCCAGCAGTGAAGCAGGGCAGTTCTATGGCTACACCTTC.

This clone was observed a handful of times. The chain combines TRBV5-4 with TRBJ2-3, with 8 bases lining up with TRBD2. In germline, CDR1 is SGHNT, CDR2 YYREEE (reference sequence). V gave up 4 bases and J gave up 1 base; unmatched junction bases: 5. The CDR3 runs 15 residues. The CDR3 DNA follows: TGTGCCAGCAGCGGGGGACTAGTTCGCACAGATACGCAGTATTTT. It codes for CASSGGLVRTDTQYF.

The V call is TRBV14, the J call TRBJ2-7, with unresolved D. V gave up 4 bases and J gave up 7 bases, with 23 bases separating them. Germline V gene data show CDR1 as SGHDN and CDR2 as FVKESK. This CDR3 region has 16 residues. The CDR3 DNA sequence: TGTGCCAGCAGCCGTCGAAGTGAGGTTGGTGGTTGGGAGCAGTACTTC. Its translation is CASSRRSEVGGWEQYF.

The gene calls are TRBV6-1 and TRBJ1-2; 8 bases are a match to TRBD1. This CDR3 contains 14 residues. V lost 4 bases to trimming and J lost 4 bases; unmatched junction nucleotides: 5. CDR1 is MNHNS and CDR2 is SASEGT in the germline V gene. This chain's CDR3 is CASSAEGQVYGYTF. CDR3 coding DNA: TGTGCCAGCAGTGCAGAGGGACAGGTCTATGGCTACACCTTC.

This CDR3 is CTSSLGQPRLWHF. In DNA form, the CDR3 reads TGCACCAGCAGCCTGGGACAGCCACGTCTATGGCATTTT. The chain joins TRBV1 to TRBJ1-5; TRBD1, as called in the table, went unchecked against the DNA. TRBV1 is deemed a pseudogene. This CDR3 is 13 amino acids long.

V is TRBV28 and J is TRBJ2-1; 9 bases agree with TRBD2. The CDR3 runs 14 residues. The V gene end was trimmed by 6 bases and the J gene end by 10 bases; junction bases not matched to a gene: 10. Germline V CDR1 and CDR2: MDHEN, SYDVKM. CDR3 sequence reads: CASRWGGRAAEQFF. The CDR3 DNA sequence: TGTGCCAGCAGGTGGGGCGGGAGGGCCGCCGAGCAGTTCTTC.

This clone has only a few counts. J is TRBJ1-2 and V is TRBV7-9; 7 nucleotides line up with TRBD1. Germline trimming cut 7 bases from V and 2 bases from J; bases unmatched to any gene: 16. The germline V gene encodes CDR1 SEHNR and CDR2 FQNEAQ (reference sequence). The CDR3 has 17 residues. As DNA, the CDR3 is TGTGCCAGCACCGGAATCCGGGACAGTAGGAGAAACTATGGCTACACCTTC. Translating it yields CASTGIRDSRRNYGYTF.

The rearrangement uses TRBV18 and TRBJ1-5, with 10 bases fitting TRBD1. This CDR3 spans 18 amino acids. With 5 bases clipped from V and 5 bases from J, the junction kept 15 bases outside the gene matches. The germline V gene has CDR1 KGHSH and CDR2 LQKENI. The CDR3 sequence is CASSAGTGVSVGYQPQHF. Written as DNA, the CDR3 is TGTGCCAGCTCAGCCGGGACAGGGGTTTCTGTCGGGTATCAGCCCCAGCATTTT.

The chain employs TRBV2 and TRBJ1-6; 10 nucleotides agree with TRBD1. J was trimmed by 4 bases and V by 5 bases; bases with no gene match: 5. This CDR3 is 16 amino acids long. CDR1 and CDR2 (germline): SNHLY, FYNNEI. CDR3 sequence (DNA): TGTGCCAGCAGTCTCCGGGACAGGGGTTATAATTCACCCCTCCACTTT. Amino acids: CASSLRDRGYNSPLHF.

The chain uses TRBV6-1 and TRBJ1-5; D unclear. Germline values: CDR1 MNHNS, CDR2 SASEGT. CDR3 length equals 15 residues. Trimming stripped 2 bases from V and 0 bases from J, with 8 bases between. The CDR3 region is CASSELGYSNQPQHF. In nucleotides, the CDR3 is TGTGCCAGCAGTGAACTGGGATATAGCAATCAGCCCCAGCATTTT.

This chain connects TRBV4-1 to TRBJ1-3; D gene unclear. The CDR3 length is 16 residues. V lost 0 bases, J lost 0 bases, and 9 bases lay in between. CDR1 MGHRA and CDR2 YSYEKL come from the germline V gene. The CDR3 coding sequence is TGCGCCAGCAGCCAAGACAGTGGTTTCTCTGGAAACACCATATATTTT. Its translation is CASSQDSGFSGNTIYF.